One TCR beta chain is described in this entry. Its antigen is unidentified. Some clones are missing from TCRdb's copy, which holds only in-frame ones; the method was immunoSEQ multiplex PCR. Among around 4,000 clones listed, 85% to 90% were seen once. J lost 4 bases, V lost 4 bases, and 6 bases had no gene match. Germline V gene lookup returns CDR1 SGHDN and CDR2 FVKESK. CDR3 length equals 14 residues. These data come from a study of brain metastases from non-small cell lung cancer. The study, taken as a whole, reports: Brain metastases had lower T-cell infiltration than primary tumors. Brain metastases shared most TCR repertoire with primaries, with sparse T cells.

The sequence derives from a donor over 35 with non-small cell lung cancer. Specimen: primary lung tumor tissue. The rearrangement uses TRBV14 and TRBJ2-5; 7 bases line up with TRBD1. The DNA of the CDR3 is TGTGCCAGCAGCCTTACAGGGGCCATAGAGACCCAGTACTTC. Amino acids: CASSLTGAIETQYF.